This T cell receptor (beta chain) was recovered during a study of control samples from healthy donors and cancer patients. Profiling relied on immunoSEQ multiplex PCR, and the TCRdb table lists in-frame clones only, not all of them. Seen here are some 140,000 clones, roughly 86% observed once, and the top ten hold around 6.9%. Trimming removed 6 bases at V and 1 base at J, with 13 bases between. The CDR3 sequence is 15 residues long. The germline CDR1 and CDR2 sequences are SNHLY and FYNNEI. The chain has TRBV2 and TRBJ1-5, with a tentative D call TRBD1 (5 bases). The sequence was collected from a man aged 45-65 years with head and neck cancer. Sequencing used PBMCs. The CDR3 region is CASSQGPGSNQPQHF. In nucleotides, the CDR3 is TGTGCCAGCAGCCAGGGACCCGGGAGCAATCAGCCCCAGCATTTT.